This is a list of T cell receptor beta chains from one sample in a study of blood T cell repertoires in COVID-19. Clones were read by immunoSEQ multiplex PCR, and TCRdb kept only the in-frame ones, dropping some. The sample lists some 120,000 clones, approximately 80% occurring once. Sequenced sample: peripheral blood. These TCRs come from a woman aged 55-69 years with acute or convalescent COVID-19. CDR3s leave out the opening cysteine and the closing phenylalanine or tryptophan.

v_call: TRBV6-6; j_call: TRBJ1-3; cdr3_aa: ASSPADSTFSGNTIY
v_call: TRBV2; j_call: TRBJ1-1; cdr3_aa: ASINPPPGPVTF
v_call: TRBV5-6; j_call: TRBJ1-2; cdr3_aa: ASSLTGVRDGYT
v_call: TRBV5-1; j_call: TRBJ2-3; cdr3_aa: ASSLWVVGGTSTDTQY
v_call: TRBV6-5; j_call: TRBJ2-5; cdr3_aa: ASSLNRGWETQY
v_call: TRBV5-1; j_call: TRBJ1-2; cdr3_aa: ASSLGDRVGGYT
v_call: TRBV29-1; j_call: TRBJ2-7; cdr3_aa: SVTGGVFYEQY
v_call: TRBV2; j_call: TRBJ2-3; cdr3_aa: ASSERGGLWADTQY
v_call: TRBV24-1; j_call: TRBJ2-2; cdr3_aa: ATSDYTGGYNTGELF
v_call: TRBV5-1; j_call: TRBJ1-1; cdr3_aa: ASSLTGSVDTEAF
v_call: TRBV2; j_call: TRBJ1-1; cdr3_aa: ASSEAGTANTEAF
v_call: TRBV7-3; j_call: TRBJ2-5; cdr3_aa: ASSLTPGGNTQY
v_call: TRBV30; j_call: TRBJ1-4; cdr3_aa: AWSVTKGFREKLF